Following are 6 T cell receptor beta chains from one sample sequenced in a study of blood T cell repertoires in COVID-19. Sequenced by immunoSEQ multiplex PCR; TCRdb stores in-frame clones only, minus some. This sample carries 200,000 to 250,000 clones, roughly 85% of them seen once, and the ten largest clones take 0.85% to 1%. The sequenced sample was peripheral blood. The source of these receptors is a man aged 35-49 years with acute or convalescent COVID-19.

The chain carries TRBV6-5 and TRBJ1-5; the D is unclear. The CDR3 has 15 residues. CDR1 and CDR2 from the germline V gene are MNHEY and SVGAGI. Trimming removed 6 bases from V and 11 bases from J, with 23 bases in between. The CDR3 sequence is CASSEGDYIRPAQHF. The CDR3 DNA follows: TGTGCCAGCAGCGAGGGAGACTACATCCGCCCAGCCCAGCATTTT.

V gene TRBV9 combines with J gene TRBJ1-2; TRBD1 matches at 7 bases. Germline V gene lookup returns CDR1 SGDLS and CDR2 YYNGEE. The CDR3 is made up of 16 amino acids. V lost 3 bases to trimming and J lost 2 bases; unmatched junction nucleotides: 10. CDR3 bases: TGTGCCAGCAGCGCCAGACAGGGTACCACCAACTATGGCTACACCTTC. Translation gives CASSARQGTTNYGYTF.

V gene TRBV6-5 combines with J gene TRBJ1-6, with no clear D. Germline lookup yields CDR1 MNHEY and CDR2 SVGAGI. CDR3 length: 13 amino acids. V lost 2 bases to trimming and J lost 8 bases, with 7 bases between them. The CDR3 DNA follows: TGTGCCAGCAGTTACGTACCGGATTCACCCCTCCACTTT. Translating gives CASSYVPDSPLHF.

With regard to this clone: The identical CDR3 is also encoded by other nucleotide sequences in the sample. The rearrangement uses TRBV11-2 and TRBJ1-2; D is possibly TRBD1 (6 bases). The CDR3 totals 13 residues. From germline, CDR1 is SGHAT and CDR2 FQNNGV. The V and J ends lost 3 bases and 3 bases respectively, with 8 bases between them. In DNA, the CDR3 is TGTGCCAGCAGCTTCTCAGGGGACTATGGCTACACCTTC. Translated: CASSFSGDYGYTF.

This chain uses TRBV2 with TRBJ2-2; 7 bases match TRBD1. The CDR3 spans 16 residues. The junction had 10 bases not matched to a gene; V was cut back by 6 bases and J by 3 bases. From germline, CDR1 is SNHLY and CDR2 FYNNEI. The CDR3 sequence: CASSFDRVSDTGELFF. The CDR3 DNA reads as TGTGCCAGCAGCTTCGACAGGGTATCTGACACCGGGGAGCTGTTTTTT.

This clone was recorded once. The chain links TRBV5-8 to TRBJ1-1; D unresolved. In germline, CDR1 is SGHTS, CDR2 YDEGEE. The ends were cut back, 0 bases at V and 2 bases at J, with 11 bases in the middle. This CDR3 has 15 residues. The CDR3 here is CASSLGWGVNTEAFF. The CDR3 DNA reads as TGTGCCAGCAGCTTGGGTTGGGGAGTAAACACTGAAGCTTTCTTT.